This T cell receptor (beta chain) appears in the sequencing data of a study of blood T cell repertoires in COVID-19. Study as a whole: Spain, Italy and the United States supplied samples that represented acute and convalescent COVID-19. T cells, B-cell-depleted T cells, or PBMCs provided the cDNA or gDNA that served as material.

Original handling: Amplification of reference gene primers provided the estimated nucleated cell counts. TCRdb's copy holds only in-frame clones and misses some; the assay was immunoSEQ multiplex PCR. V and J calls and clone size are as listed in that table; D and trimming were resolved from the DNA. This sample has 350,000 to 500,000 clones, with approximately 90% found just once. Seattle's enrolled individuals joined amid active infection and were then monitored longitudinally. The V segment lost 6 bases and the J segment 1 base; nucleotides outside the gene matches: 8. CDR1 is MNHEY and CDR2 is SMNVEV in the germline V gene (reference sequence). The CDR3 is made up of 15 amino acids.

The chain couples TRBV27 to TRBJ2-5; 7 bases align to TRBD2. The receptor was isolated from a young man with COVID-19, enrolled during active disease. The source material was peripheral blood. The CDR3 protein is CASSRDYWGQETQYF. The CDR3 DNA reads as TGTGCCAGCAGCAGGGACTACTGGGGCCAAGAGACCCAGTACTTC.